The sequence of this T cell receptor (beta chain) was determined in a study of patients and donors after allogeneic stem cell transplantation. The CDR3 is 14 residues long. Per germline, CDR1 LGHDT and CDR2 YNNKEL (reference sequence). V lost 0 bases to trimming and J lost 4 bases, with 10 bases between them. TCRdb re-called the RT-PCR reads through MiXCR, storing one row per CDR3 protein. The sample has more than 850,000 distinct CDR3 sequences; roughly 18% are singletons. The sequenced sample was blood, either unsorted or a sorted T cell fraction (not recorded which). The TCR originated in a human donor who was either an allogeneic HSCT recipient or a stem cell or donor lymphocyte infusion donor (not recorded which). It is not recorded whose cells these are; they may come from a transplant donor. The chain uses TRBV3-1 and TRBJ2-7; D not certain. CDR3 protein: CASSQDRNLYEQYF. CDR3 DNA sequence: TGTGCCAGCAGCCAAGACAGGAACTTATACGAGCAGTACTTC.